What follows is one T cell receptor beta chain and its context. The source of the sample is a study of CDR3 diversity in severe acne. Germline V lookup: CDR1 SNHLY, CDR2 FYNNEI. CDR3 length equals 14 residues. The germline V and J ends were trimmed by 3 bases and 6 bases, with 11 bases remaining between them. TCRdb re-derived calls from the PCR reads in MiXCR, one entry per CDR3 protein. The data contain roughly 100,000 distinct CDR3 sequences, under 60% of them singletons. Sequencing input: blood. The J gene is TRBJ2-2, the V gene TRBV2, with D tentatively TRBD1 (5 bases). This sequence was found in a male donor with acne. The CDR3 sequence: CASSDYRLAGELFF. The CDR3 nucleotides read TGTGCCAGCAGTGATTACAGGCTCGCCGGGGAGCTGTTTTTT.